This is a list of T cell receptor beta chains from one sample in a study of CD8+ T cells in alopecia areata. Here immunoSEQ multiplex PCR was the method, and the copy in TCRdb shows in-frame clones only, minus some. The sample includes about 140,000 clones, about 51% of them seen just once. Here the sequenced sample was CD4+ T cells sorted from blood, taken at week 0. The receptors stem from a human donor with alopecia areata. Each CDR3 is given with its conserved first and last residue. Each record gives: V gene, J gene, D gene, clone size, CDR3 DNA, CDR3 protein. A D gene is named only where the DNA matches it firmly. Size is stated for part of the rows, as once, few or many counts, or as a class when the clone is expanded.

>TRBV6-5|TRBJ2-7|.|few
TGTGCCAGCAGTTTCGGCCTCATCTACGAGCAGTACTTC
CASSFGLIYEQYF
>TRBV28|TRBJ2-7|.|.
TGTGCCAGCAGTTTAAGTGGGGCCTACGAGCAGTACTTC
CASSLSGAYEQYF
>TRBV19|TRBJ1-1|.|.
TGTGCCACCCACCTGAACACTGAAGCTTTCTTT
CATHLNTEAFF
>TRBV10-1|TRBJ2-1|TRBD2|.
TGCGCCAGCAGTGAAGGCGCGGGAGAGTGGGATGAGCAGTTCTTC
CASSEGAGEWDEQFF
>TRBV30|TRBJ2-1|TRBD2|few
TGTGCCAGAAACCTCCTAGCGGGAAATGAGCAGTTCTTC
CARNLLAGNEQFF
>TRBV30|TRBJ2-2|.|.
TGTGCCTGGACAAACCAACAGGGCGCGAACACCGGGGAGCTGTTTTTT
CAWTNQQGANTGELFF
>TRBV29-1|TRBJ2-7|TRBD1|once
TGCAGCGTTGAGCAGGGGGCGAGAGAGCAGTACTTC
CSVEQGAREQYF
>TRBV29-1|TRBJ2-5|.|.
TGCAGCCCCCGGCAGTCCACGGAGACCCAGTACTTC
CSPRQSTETQYF
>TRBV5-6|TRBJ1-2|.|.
TGTGCCAGCAGCTTGTTAACGGAGAACTATGGCTACACCTTC
CASSLLTENYGYTF
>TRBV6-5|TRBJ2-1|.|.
TGTGCCAGCAGCGGCCCTACCTCCTACAATGAGCAGTTCTTC
CASSGPTSYNEQFF
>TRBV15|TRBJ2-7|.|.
TGTGCCACCAGCAGAGACAGGGGCTCCTACGAGCAGTACTTC
CATSRDRGSYEQYF
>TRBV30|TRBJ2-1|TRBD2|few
TGTGCCTGGAGTGTCCAAGCGGGAGGGCCCAGTGAGCAGTTCTTC
CAWSVQAGGPSEQFF
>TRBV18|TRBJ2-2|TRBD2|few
TGTGCCAGCTCACCATCACAAGCGGGAGTCAACGGGGAGCTGTTTTTT
CASSPSQAGVNGELFF
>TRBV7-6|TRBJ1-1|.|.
TGTGCCAGCAGCTTTGTCGATGGCGGTTACACTGAAGCTTTCTTT
CASSFVDGGYTEAFF
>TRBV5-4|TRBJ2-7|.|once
TGTGCCAGCAGCCAATGGGACCGGAGGCCCTACGAGCAGTACTTC
CASSQWDRRPYEQYF
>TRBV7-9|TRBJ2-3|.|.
TGTGCCAGCAGCTTAGGAGGGAGCTCAGATACGCAGTATTTT
CASSLGGSSDTQYF
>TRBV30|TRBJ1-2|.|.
TGTGCCTGGAGTCCGGGTAGGAGGGGCTATGGCTACACCTTC
CAWSPGRRGYGYTF
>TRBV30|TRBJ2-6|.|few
TGTGCCTGGAGTGTCCGTCTGGGTGCTGGGGCCAACGTCCTGACTTTC
CAWSVRLGAGANVLTF
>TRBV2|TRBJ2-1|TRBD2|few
TGTGCCAGCAGCTGGACTAGCTCCTACAATGAGCAGTTCTTC
CASSWTSSYNEQFF
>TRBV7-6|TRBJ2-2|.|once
TGTGCCAGCAGCACAGCCGGGGAGCTGTTTTTT
CASSTAGELFF
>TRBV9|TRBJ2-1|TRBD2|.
TGTGCCAGCAGCGCTAGCGGGAGCTCCTACAATGAGCAGTTCTTC
CASSASGSSYNEQFF
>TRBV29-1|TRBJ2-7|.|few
TGCAGCGTTGGAGGCGTGGACAGATCCTACGAGCAGTACTTC
CSVGGVDRSYEQYF
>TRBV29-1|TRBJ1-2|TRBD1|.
TGCAGCTTCGGACAGGAGGGCTACACCTTC
CSFGQEGYTF
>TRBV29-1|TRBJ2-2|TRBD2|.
TGCAGCGTGGACGCTAGCGGAGGTACAACCGGGGAGCTGTTTTTT
CSVDASGGTTGELFF
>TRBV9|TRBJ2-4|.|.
TGTGCCAGCAGCGCTGGGCAGTCACTAGCCAAAAACATTCAGTACTTC
CASSAGQSLAKNIQYF
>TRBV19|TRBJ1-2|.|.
TGTGCCAGTAGTGCGCAGACAGCTAACTATGGCTACACCTTC
CASSAQTANYGYTF
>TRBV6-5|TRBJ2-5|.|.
TGTGCCAGCATCCCGAGGCCCAAGGAGACCCAGTACTTC
CASIPRPKETQYF
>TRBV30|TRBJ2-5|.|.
TGTGCCTGGAGTACCACGGAGCACCAGTACTTC
CAWSTTEHQYF
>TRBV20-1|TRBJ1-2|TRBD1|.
TGCAGTGCTAGGGACAGGGTCGGCTACACCTTC
CSARDRVGYTF
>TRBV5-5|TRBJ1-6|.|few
TGTGCCAGCAGTTTGCAGCAGACGAAAGGATCACCCCTCCACTTT
CASSLQQTKGSPLHF
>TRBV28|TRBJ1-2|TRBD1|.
TGTGCCAGCAGTATTTTGACAGGGGATGGTGGCTACACCTTC
CASSILTGDGGYTF
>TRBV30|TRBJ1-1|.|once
TGTGCTACCACGGAAGGGGGCACTGAAGCTTTCTTT
CATTEGGTEAFF
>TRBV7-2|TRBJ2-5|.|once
TGTGCCAGCAGCTTTTCCTCAGGGTACGAGACCCAGTACTTC
CASSFSSGYETQYF
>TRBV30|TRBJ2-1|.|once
TGTGCCTGGAAAGCGGGTCGCTCCTACAATGAGCAGTTCTTC
CAWKAGRSYNEQFF
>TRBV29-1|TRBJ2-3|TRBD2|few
TGCAGCGTCCCAAGGGAGGGAGGGCCCACAGATACGCAGTATTTT
CSVPREGGPTDTQYF
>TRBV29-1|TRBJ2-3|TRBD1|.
TGCAGCGTTGGGGACAGGAGGGGCACAGATACGCAGTATTTT
CSVGDRRGTDTQYF
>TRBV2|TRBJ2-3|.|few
TGTGCCAGCAGTGAAGACAACACAGATACGCAGTATTTT
CASSEDNTDTQYF
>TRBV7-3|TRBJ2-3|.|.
TGTGCCAGCAGCTACGGGCCGGGAGATACGCAGTATTTT
CASSYGPGDTQYF
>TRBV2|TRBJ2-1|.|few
TGTGCCAGCAGTGAGGTAGACAATGAGCAGTTCTTC
CASSEVDNEQFF
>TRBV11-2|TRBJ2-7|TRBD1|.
TGTGCCAGCAGCTTCAGGCCTCGACAGGGTGGCGAGCAGTACTTC
CASSFRPRQGGEQYF
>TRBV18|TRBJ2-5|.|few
TGTGCCAGCTCACCTGGGCTAGACGGGCGGACCCAGTACTTC
CASSPGLDGRTQYF
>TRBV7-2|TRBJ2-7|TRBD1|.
TGTGCCAGCAGTCGTACAGGGGGCAGTTACGAGCAGTACTTC
CASSRTGGSYEQYF
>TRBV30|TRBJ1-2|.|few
TGTGCCTGGAGCATACAGGGAGCCTATGGCTACACCTTC
CAWSIQGAYGYTF
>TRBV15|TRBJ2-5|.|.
TGTGCCACCAGCAGAGATTTCGGAGAGACCCAGTACTTC
CATSRDFGETQYF
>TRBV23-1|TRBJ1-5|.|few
TGCGCCAGCAGTCCCCCGGACAGAGAGGAACAGCCCCAGCATTTT
CASSPPDREEQPQHF
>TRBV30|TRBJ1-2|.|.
TGTGCCTGGAGTGTACGAGGGAGCGGCTACACCTTC
CAWSVRGSGYTF
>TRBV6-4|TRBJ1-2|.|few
TGTGCCAGCACCCTATCTTGTACTAACTATGGCTACACCTTC
CASTLSCTNYGYTF
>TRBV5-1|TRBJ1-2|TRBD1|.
TGCGCCAGCAGCCCCGGACAGGTCTTCGGCTATGGCTACACCTTC
CASSPGQVFGYGYTF
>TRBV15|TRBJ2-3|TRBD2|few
TGTGCCACCAGCAGATCTCGGGCAGCGGGAGGGAGCACAGATACGCAGTATTTT
CATSRSRAAGGSTDTQYF
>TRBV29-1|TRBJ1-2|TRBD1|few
TGCAGCGTTCTGACAGGGGGGGCTAACTATGGCTACACCTTC
CSVLTGGANYGYTF
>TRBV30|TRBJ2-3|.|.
TGTGCCTGGAGTCGACGGAGGGAGTCAGATACGCAGTATTTT
CAWSRRRESDTQYF
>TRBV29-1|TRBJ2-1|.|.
TGCAGCGTTAGCAATAGGTTAGACAATGAGCAGTTCTTC
CSVSNRLDNEQFF
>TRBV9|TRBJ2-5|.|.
TGTGCCAGCAGCGTAAAGGACAGTCGGGAGACCCAGTACTTC
CASSVKDSRETQYF
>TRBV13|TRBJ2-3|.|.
TGTGCCAGCAGCTTAAATGTTCGTGGGAAGCAAGGCACAGATACGCAGTATTTT
CASSLNVRGKQGTDTQYF